The T cell receptor (beta chain) under discussion was sequenced for a study of T cell changes during pregnancy in multiple sclerosis. Clones were read by immunoSEQ multiplex PCR, and TCRdb kept only the in-frame ones, dropping some. This table has 50,000 or so clones, more than 90% appearing once. CDR1 is ENHRY and CDR2 is SYGVKD in the germline V gene. This CDR3 spans 13 amino acids. J was trimmed by 5 bases and V by 9 bases; bases with no gene match: 7. The TCR was taken from a female donor in good health, enrolled as a control in a pregnancy study. Sequences were derived from peripheral blood, sampled after pregnancy. This chain uses TRBV10-3 with TRBJ1-2, with 9 nucleotides matching TRBD1. The CDR3 here is CAIVGQGIYGYTF. CDR3 sequence (DNA): TGTGCCATTGTAGGACAGGGGATTTATGGCTACACCTTC.